A single sample is the source of the 30 T cell receptor beta chains below, sequenced in a study of vaccination and CD4 T cells after COVID-19. The Oncomine TCR Beta short-read assay sequenced DNA from cultured CD4+ T cells. MiXCR, run by TCRdb on the PCR reads, gives a single entry per CDR3 protein. This repertoire shows approximately 10,000 distinct CDR3 sequences, about 50% found once; its top ten account for around 30%. For these receptors, no antigen is known. This sample's treatment: roughly ten-day PBMC culture with coronavirus spike peptide pools or control peptides (ViraFEST assay). What was sequenced was CD4+ T cells from blood, cultured in vitro. Receptors were obtained from a human donor who had recovered from COVID-19.

This rearrangement joins TRBV11-3 to TRBJ1-1; D is uncertain. The V and J ends lost 0 bases and 0 bases respectively, with 8 bases between them. This CDR3 is built from 15 residues. Germline V gene lookup returns CDR1 SGHNT and CDR2 YENEEA. In DNA form, the CDR3 reads TGTGCCAGCAGCTTAGAGGGGAGCTTGAACACTGAAGCTTTCTTT. Its protein product is CASSLEGSLNTEAFF.

V gene TRBV7-9 combines with J gene TRBJ1-2; D not certain. The V end lost 1 base, the J end lost 4 bases, and 13 bases lay between the germline ends. Germline CDR1 and CDR2: SEHNR and FQNEAQ (reference sequence). The CDR3 runs to 15 residues. CDR3 nucleotides: TGTGCCAGCAGCTTAGGTCTTTCGGGCAGCTATGGCTACACCTTC. This sequence encodes CASSLGLSGSYGYTF.

This clonotype was seen more than once but under ten times. The chain joins TRBV20-1 to TRBJ2-3, with TRBD2 matching over 8 bases. The CDR3 loop spans 15 amino acids. Germline V lookup: CDR1 DFQATT, CDR2 SNEGSKA (reference sequence). The V and J ends lost 1 base and 1 base, in that order; junction bases with no gene match: 4. As DNA, the CDR3 is TGCAGTGCTAGAGGGCGGGGGGTACGCACAGATACGCAGTATTTT. Protein sequence: CSARGRGVRTDTQYF.

There are a few counts of this clonotype. The chain carries TRBV2 and TRBJ1-5; a possible D gene is TRBD1 (6 bases). The germline V gene encodes CDR1 SNHLY and CDR2 FYNNEI. The CDR3 sequence is 15 residues long. V was shortened by 0 bases and J by 6 bases, with 12 bases between the two germline ends. CDR3 amino acids: CASSEARGAGQPQHF. In DNA form, the CDR3 reads TGTGCCAGCAGTGAAGCGCGGGGGGCAGGTCAGCCCCAGCATTTT.

DNA of the CDR3: TGTGCCAGCAGTTTGGGACAGGCACAATTAGGCTATGGCTACACCTTC. Translating gives CASSLGQAQLGYGYTF. The gene calls are TRBV28 and TRBJ1-2, with TRBD1 matching 8 bases. The CDR3 loop spans 16 amino acids. The V segment lost 3 bases and the J segment 4 bases; nucleotides outside the gene matches: 10. Germline V CDR1 and CDR2: MDHEN, SYDVKM.

This chain joins TRBV20-1 and TRBJ1-1; no clear D gene. Germline V CDR1 and CDR2: DFQATT, SNEGSKA (reference sequence). The ends were cut back, 1 base at V and 4 bases at J, with 16 bases in the middle. This CDR3 comprises 15 residues. The CDR3 reads CSARVASGYGTEAFF. The CDR3 DNA sequence: TGCAGTGCTAGAGTAGCTTCTGGATACGGCACTGAAGCTTTCTTT.

The chain joins TRBV2 to TRBJ2-1, with 12 bases matching TRBD2. The CDR3 extends over 15 amino acids. V shed 7 bases, J shed 3 bases, and the junction held 4 bases outside the gene matches. The V gene's germline CDR1 is SNHLY and CDR2 FYNNEI. This chain's CDR3 is CASTLLAGGYNEQFF. The CDR3, as DNA: TGTGCCAGCACCCTACTAGCGGGAGGCTACAATGAGCAGTTCTTC.

This chain uses TRBV20-1 with TRBJ2-7; 8 positions match TRBD2. The V gene's germline CDR1 is DFQATT and CDR2 SNEGSKA (reference sequence). The CDR3 extends over 14 amino acids. The V segment lost 0 bases and the J segment 6 bases; nucleotides outside the gene matches: 7. CDR3 amino acids: CSAREWVSGAEQYF. DNA of the CDR3: TGCAGTGCTAGAGAATGGGTTAGCGGGGCCGAGCAGTACTTC.

The chain is built from TRBV9 and TRBJ2-2; the match to TRBD1 covers 10 bases. With V trimmed by 0 bases and J by 5 bases, 10 bases remained unmatched. Germline-derived CDR1 and CDR2 are SGDLS and YYNGEE. The CDR3 totals 18 residues. This CDR3 reads CASSVESRGQGWTGELFF. The CDR3 DNA follows: TGTGCCAGCAGCGTAGAGTCGAGGGGACAGGGGTGGACCGGGGAGCTGTTTTTT.

To note about this clonotype: Sequence at one end of the junction differs from germline and may be a read error. The gene calls are TRBV4-3 and TRBJ2-6; D is perhaps TRBD2 (5 bases). Germline-derived CDR1 and CDR2 are LGHNA and YSLEER. This CDR3 has 14 amino acids. CDR3: CASSRALLGRSLAF. For the CDR3, the DNA is TGCGCCAGCAGCCGCGCCCTACTAGGGAGAAGCTTAGCTTTC.

This clonotype was detected a few times. The chain combines TRBV20-1 with TRBJ1-2; 7 bases map to TRBD1. This CDR3 is built from 16 residues. The trim removed 0 bases at V and 5 bases at J, leaving 12 bases unmatched. CDR1 is DFQATT and CDR2 is SNEGSKA in the germline V gene (reference sequence). The CDR3, as DNA: TGCAGTGCTAGAGATCTCGCCGGACAGGAGGGATATGGCTACACCTTC. As protein: CSARDLAGQEGYGYTF.

This clonotype is medium-sized in the sample. This chain uses TRBV20-1 with TRBJ1-2; D uncertain. The length of the CDR3 is 12 residues. The V gene lost 4 bases and the J gene lost 4 bases, with 10 bases spanning the gap. Germline lookup yields CDR1 DFQATT and CDR2 SNEGSKA (reference sequence). CDR3 region: CSAKHAAYGYTF. CDR3 coding DNA: TGCAGTGCTAAGCACGCTGCCTATGGCTACACCTTC.

Only a few counts were recorded for this clonotype. V and J are TRBV20-1 and TRBJ2-2, with TRBD1 identical over 9 bases. V trimming: 5 bases; J trimming: 3 bases; junction bases outside the gene matches: 10. From germline, CDR1 is DFQATT and CDR2 SNEGSKA (reference sequence). CDR3 length: 16 amino acids. The chain's CDR3 is CSARKQGAFDTGELFF. As DNA, the CDR3 is TGCAGTGCTCGTAAACAGGGGGCGTTCGACACCGGGGAGCTGTTTTTT.

The chain is built from TRBV7-2 and TRBJ1-1; possibly TRBD1 for D (5 bases). V was clipped by 1 base and J by 5 bases, with 20 bases between them. The CDR3 length is 17 residues. CDR1 is SGHTA, CDR2 FQGNSA, per germline. In nucleotides, the CDR3 is TGTGCCAGCAGCTTAGGTGGTGGGGCGCGTAGTTTTACTGAAGCTTTCTTT. Its translation: CASSLGGGARSFTEAFF. Together with reference TRBV7-2 and TRBJ1-1, the CDR3 gives the full variable domain: GAGVSQSPSNKVTEKGKDVELRCDPISGHTALYWYRQSLGQGLEFLIYFQGNSAPDKSGLPSDRFSAERTGGSVSTLTIQRTQQEDSAVYLCASSLGGGARSFTEAFFGQGTRLTVV.

In its sample, this clonotype was seen a few times. The junction departs from germline at one end; a sequencing error may be responsible. The rearrangement uses TRBV7-7 and TRBJ2-5, with D possibly TRBD2 on 6 matching bases. Germline V gene lookup returns CDR1 SSHAT and CDR2 FNYEAQ (reference sequence). The CDR3 covers 14 residues. CDR3 amino acids: CASSPGGGVETQYF. The DNA of the CDR3 is TGTGCTAGCAGCCCTGGGGGAGGTGTGGAGACCCAGTACTTC. The complete variable domain, with remaining parts taken from reference TRBV7-7 and TRBJ2-5, reads GAGVSQSPRYKVTKRGQDVTLRCDPISSHATLYWYQQALGQGPEFLTYFNYEAQPDKSGLPSDRFSAERPEGSISTLTIQRTEQRDSAMYRCASSPGGGVETQYFGPGTRLLVL.

There are a few counts of this clonotype. The chain uses TRBV2 and TRBJ1-5; D is unresolved. The V and J ends lost 1 base and 5 bases respectively, with 12 bases between them. Germline V gives CDR1 SNHLY, CDR2 FYNNEI. The CDR3 contains 15 residues. The CDR3 region has the DNA TGTGCCAGCAGTGAAGAAATGGGTAACGATCAGCCCCAGCATTTT. Residues: CASSEEMGNDQPQHF.

This rearrangement joins TRBV5-4 to TRBJ1-1; D is undetermined. CDR3 length: 16 residues. The V end was cut by 0 bases, the J end by 0 bases, with 12 bases between. Germline CDR1 reads SGHNT; CDR2 reads YYREEE (reference sequence). CDR3: CASSLGRQSMNTEAFF. The CDR3, as DNA: TGTGCCAGCAGCTTGGGCCGGCAGTCAATGAACACTGAAGCTTTCTTT.

This chain joins TRBV7-2 and TRBJ1-5; the D is unclear. Per the germline V gene, CDR1 is SGHTA and CDR2 is FQGNSA. V was clipped by 5 bases and J by 2 bases, with 13 bases between them. CDR3 length: 15 amino acids. The CDR3 is CASSPILGGNQPQHF. CDR3 sequence (DNA): TGTGCCAGCAGCCCGATATTGGGTGGCAATCAGCCCCAGCATTTT.

J is TRBJ2-5 and V is TRBV5-1, with TRBD1 matching over 8 bases. Germline-derived CDR1 and CDR2 are SGHRS and YFSETQ. Trimming took 5 bases from V and 4 from J; bases not matched to a gene: 4. The CDR3 is 13 amino acids. The CDR3 sequence: CASRGQGTETQYF. DNA for the CDR3: TGCGCCAGCAGAGGACAGGGAACAGAGACCCAGTACTTC.

This clonotype occurred a few times. The rearrangement links TRBV19 to TRBJ1-2; the D gene is possibly TRBD1 (5 bases). Trimming removed 5 bases from V and 4 bases from J, with 14 bases in between. Germline CDR1 reads LNHDA; CDR2 reads SQIVND (reference sequence). CDR3 length equals 14 residues. CDR3 region: CASSPGGGGYGYTF. In DNA form, the CDR3 reads TGTGCCAGTAGTCCAGGCGGGGGTGGCTATGGCTACACCTTC.

This chain joins TRBV11-3 and TRBJ2-4, with D tentatively TRBD1 (5 bases). Per germline, CDR1 SGHNT and CDR2 YENEEA. Deletions cut 4 bases from V and 0 bases from J, with 10 bases between. The length of the CDR3 is 15 residues. This CDR3 reads CASSYGQLAKNIQYF. Here the CDR3 DNA reads TGTGCCAGCAGCTACGGACAACTAGCCAAAAACATTCAGTACTTC. Variable domain in full (rest from reference TRBV11-3 and TRBJ2-4): EAGVVQSPRYKIIEKKQPVAFWCNPISGHNTLYWYLQNLGQGPELLIRYENEEAVDDSQLPKDRFSAERLKGVDSTLKIQPAELGDSAVYLCASSYGQLAKNIQYFGAGTRLSVL.

The chain couples TRBV6-2 or TRBV6-3 to TRBJ2-5, with 10 bases fitting TRBD2. The CDR3 has 14 residues. Trimming removed 2 bases from V and 5 bases from J; junction bases left unmatched: 2. Per germline, CDR1 MNHEY and CDR2 SVGEGT. The CDR3 coding sequence is TGTGCCAGCAGTTACAGCGGGGGGGCCGAGACCCAGTACTTC. The encoded protein is CASSYSGGAETQYF.

The chain uses TRBV20-1 and TRBJ1-6, with D possibly matching TRBD1 (5 bases). Germline CDR1 and CDR2: DFQATT and SNEGSKA (reference sequence). The CDR3 is 13 residues long. Deletions cut 1 base from V and 8 bases from J, with 9 bases between. CDR3 sequence reads: CSARVGTDSPLHF. For the CDR3, the DNA is TGCAGTGCTAGAGTAGGGACCGATTCACCCCTCCACTTT.

The chain carries TRBV7-8 and TRBJ2-5; the D gene is possibly TRBD1 (6 bases). Germline loops: CDR1 SGHVS, CDR2 FQNEAQ. The CDR3 has 14 residues. The V gene lost 4 bases and the J gene lost 6 bases, with 15 bases spanning the gap. CDR3 region: CASSSLKGVKTQYF. In DNA form, the CDR3 reads TGTGCCAGCAGCTCCCTCAAGGGGGTTAAGACCCAGTACTTC. Using reference TRBV7-8 and TRBJ2-5 for the parts outside the CDR3, the full variable domain is GAGVSQSPRYKVAKRGQDVALRCDPISGHVSLFWYQQALGQGPEFLTYFQNEAQLDKSGLPSDRFFAERPEGSVSTLKIQRTQQEDSAVYLCASSSLKGVKTQYFGPGTRLLVL.

The chain is built from TRBV11-3 and TRBJ1-1; 9 bases match TRBD1. This CDR3 spans 15 amino acids. Per the germline V gene, CDR1 is SGHNT and CDR2 is YENEEA. V was pared by 1 base and J by 4 bases, with 4 bases of the junction left unmatched. This CDR3 reads CASSLVGQGLTEAFF. In nucleotides, the CDR3 is TGTGCCAGCAGCTTAGTGGGACAGGGCCTCACTGAAGCTTTCTTT.

The rearrangement links TRBV19 to TRBJ1-1; D call uncertain. The V end lost 5 bases, the J end lost 5 bases, and 12 bases lay between the germline ends. Germline V gene sequence: CDR1 LNHDA, CDR2 SQIVND (reference sequence). The CDR3 has 13 residues. In nucleotides, the CDR3 is TGTGCCAGTAGTCTTGGAGTAGGAACTGAAGCTTTCTTT. Its translation is CASSLGVGTEAFF.

This clonotype was seen more than once but under ten times. This sequence joins TRBV7-3 and TRBJ1-6; D is unresolved. Looked up from germline, CDR1 is SGHTA and CDR2 is FQGTGA. V was pared by 1 base and J by 5 bases, with 9 bases between. The CDR3 is made up of 15 amino acids. This CDR3 reads CASSLNGPNNSPLHF. The CDR3 bases are TGTGCCAGCAGCTTAAATGGGCCGAATAATTCACCCCTCCACTTT.

This rearrangement joins TRBV6-2 or TRBV6-3 to TRBJ1-4; a possible D gene is TRBD1 (5 bases). The V end lost 5 bases, the J end lost 11 bases, and 12 bases lay between the germline ends. The V gene's germline CDR1 is MNHEY and CDR2 SVGEGT. The CDR3 loop spans 12 amino acids. CDR3 in amino acids: CASSRGAGKLFF. The DNA of the CDR3 is TGTGCCAGCAGTAGGGGTGCGGGGAAACTGTTTTTT.

This clonotype was seen more than once but under ten times. The chain combines TRBV20-1 with TRBJ2-3, with 10 bases that match TRBD2. There are 17 residues in the CDR3. Looked up from germline, CDR1 is DFQATT and CDR2 is SNEGSKA (reference sequence). V trimming: 0 bases; J trimming: 2 bases; junction bases outside the gene matches: 8. CDR3 nucleotides: TGCAGTGCTAGAGATCCTCTAGCGGGGGCTATCACAGATACGCAGTATTTT. Protein sequence: CSARDPLAGAITDTQYF.

As DNA, the CDR3 is TGTGCCAGCTCACCGAGGGGGTTGTCTTCCTACACTGAAGCTTTCTTT. Its translation is CASSPRGLSSYTEAFF. V usage is TRBV18 and J usage is TRBJ1-1, with D possibly matching TRBD1 (6 bases). The CDR3 totals 16 residues. The germline V gene encodes CDR1 KGHSH and CDR2 LQKENI. Trimming took 3 bases from V and 3 from J, leaving 17 bases between them.